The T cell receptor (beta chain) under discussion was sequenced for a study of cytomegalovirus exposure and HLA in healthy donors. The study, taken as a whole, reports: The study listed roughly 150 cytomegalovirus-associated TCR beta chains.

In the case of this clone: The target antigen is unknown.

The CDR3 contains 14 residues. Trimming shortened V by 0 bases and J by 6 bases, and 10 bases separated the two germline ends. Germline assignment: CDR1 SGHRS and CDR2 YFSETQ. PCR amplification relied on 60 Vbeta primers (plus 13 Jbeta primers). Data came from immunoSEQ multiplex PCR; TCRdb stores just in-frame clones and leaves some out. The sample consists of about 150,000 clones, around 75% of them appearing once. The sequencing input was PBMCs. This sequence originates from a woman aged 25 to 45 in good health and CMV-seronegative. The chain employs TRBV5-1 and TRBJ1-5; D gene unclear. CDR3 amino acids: CASSLDTYGQPQHF. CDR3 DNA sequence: TGCGCCAGCAGCTTGGATACCTATGGTCAGCCCCAGCATTTT. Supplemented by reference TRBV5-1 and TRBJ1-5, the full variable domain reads KAGVTQTPRYLIKTRGQQVTLSCSPISGHRSVSWYQQTPGQGLQFLFEYFSETQRNKGNFPGRFSGRQFSNSRSEMNVSTLELGDSALYLCASSLDTYGQPQHFGDGTRLSIL.